This T cell receptor beta chain was found in a study of regulatory T cells in long-lasting Graves disease. The authors built TCR beta libraries using iRepertoire HTBI primers and Arm-PCR of CDR3 regions. In TCRdb, the multiplex PCR reads were re-called with MiXCR into one record per CDR3 protein. Of about 290,000 distinct CDR3 sequences listed, roughly a fifth are singletons. Whole-study findings and limits: Favored gene segments in persistent disease were TRBV28, TRBJ1-2 and TRBJ2-5. The persistent group shared 2,500 to 3,000 public clonotypes, more than the 850 to 1,000 shared by new patients. No thyroid tissue was studied; the work used peripheral blood only. Relative to newly diagnosed Graves' patients, persistent ones had lower TCR diversity.

Indicated time point: persistent/refractory GD, antithyroid drugs over 5 years with positive TRAb. The authors made the TCR library using RNA they extracted from PBMCs. Germline V gives CDR1 MDHEN, CDR2 SYDVKM. V was pared by 5 bases and J by 6 bases, with 7 bases of the junction left unmatched. The CDR3 loop spans 15 amino acids. This clonotype was detected ten times or more. Its target is unknown. Specimen: peripheral blood mononuclear cells (PBMCs), collected when the disease was refractory, from a patient treated with antithyroid drugs. The clonotype was recovered from a female donor with Graves disease. V and J are TRBV28 and TRBJ2-2, with 9 bases aligning to TRBD2. In DNA, the CDR3 is TGTGCCAGCAGTGGTACTAGCGGGTACGCCGGGGAGCTGTTTTTT. Its translation is CASSGTSGYAGELFF.